These 25 T cell receptor beta chains came from one sample sequenced in a study of T-cell memory formation after mild COVID-19. TCRdb analysed the 5' RACE reads with MiXCR anew, one entry per CDR3 protein. There are around 370,000 distinct CDR3 sequences in the sample; about 21% occur only once, and around 13% lies in the top ten. Sequencing was done on a sample of PBMCs or a T cell subset sorted from them (not recorded which). The receptors originated from an adult woman who had mild COVID-19 (a few samples of this study predate the infection). Cell type and time point are not known.

This chain connects TRBV19 to TRBJ1-1, with D hard to call. The CDR3 totals 11 residues. The germline V gene encodes CDR1 LNHDA and CDR2 SQIVND (reference sequence). Trimming cost V 8 bases and J 11 bases, with 15 bases left between them. The CDR3 is CASGPSVWAFF. The CDR3 DNA sequence: TGTGCCAGTGGCCCCTCAGTGTGGGCTTTCTTT.

The V call is TRBV7-2, the J call TRBJ2-1; 7 positions agree with TRBD1. Germline lookup yields CDR1 SGHTA and CDR2 FQGNSA. After removal of 6 bases from V and 2 bases from J, the junction contained 10 bases not matched to a gene. This CDR3 is 16 amino acids long. The CDR3 sequence is CASRVPGQRTYNEQFF. The DNA for the CDR3 is TGTGCCAGCAGGGTTCCGGGACAGCGCACCTACAATGAGCAGTTCTTC.

This clonotype was recorded a few times. The V and J genes are TRBV6-6 and TRBJ2-3; 10 positions agree with TRBD1. V lost 2 bases, J lost 4 bases, and 3 bases stayed unmatched. The length of the CDR3 is 15 residues. CDR1 is MNHNY and CDR2 is SVGAGI in the germline V gene (reference sequence). CDR3 amino acids: CASSYLTGGSDTQYF. The CDR3 coding sequence is TGTGCCAGCAGTTACCTGACAGGGGGCTCAGATACGCAGTATTTT.

In its sample, this clonotype was seen a few times. The gene calls are TRBV20-1 and TRBJ1-4; 9 nucleotides agree with TRBD1. Unmatched junction bases numbered 4, after V lost 1 base and J lost 7 bases. The length of the CDR3 is 14 residues. Germline CDR1 DFQATT, CDR2 SNEGSKA (reference sequence). The CDR3 spells CSARGRQGGEKLFF. Written as DNA, the CDR3 is TGCAGTGCTAGAGGTCGACAGGGGGGTGAAAAACTGTTTTTT.

The rearrangement uses TRBV7-9 and TRBJ2-3, with D possibly TRBD2 on 6 matching bases. Germline CDR1 is SEHNR and CDR2 is FQNEAQ (reference sequence). Deletions cut 4 bases from V and 4 bases from J, with 12 bases between. The CDR3 totals 14 residues. The CDR3 sequence: CASSSPRGADTQYF. The CDR3 DNA reads TGTGCCAGCAGCTCCCCGCGGGGAGCAGATACGCAGTATTTT. Looking up the rest from reference TRBV7-9 and TRBJ2-3 gives the full variable domain: DTGVSQNPRHKITKRGQNVTFRCDPISEHNRLYWYRQTLGQGPEFLTYFQNEAQLEKSRLLSDRFSAERPKGSFSTLEIQRTEQGDSAMYLCASSSPRGADTQYFGPGTRLTVL.

V and J are TRBV7-9 and TRBJ2-7, with TRBD2 as a possible D gene (6 bases). The CDR3 runs 12 residues. CDR1 SEHNR and CDR2 FQNEAQ come from the germline V gene (reference sequence). Deletions cut 5 bases from V and 6 bases from J, with 11 bases between. The DNA for the CDR3 is TGTGCCAGCAGCCTTAGGAGGGGCGAGCAGTACTTC. As protein: CASSLRRGEQYF.

The chain employs TRBV20-1 and TRBJ2-7, with D uncertain. Germline CDR1 is DFQATT and CDR2 is SNEGSKA (reference sequence). The CDR3 has 12 amino acids. Trimming cost V 5 bases and J 0 bases, with 8 bases left between them. The CDR3 protein is CSAPVTSYEQYF. The CDR3 nucleotides are TGCAGTGCTCCGGTGACCTCCTACGAGCAGTACTTC.

The chain joins TRBV23-1 to TRBJ2-3, with 7 bases matching TRBD2. TRBV23-1 is an open reading frame whose function is uncertain. Unmatched junction bases numbered 6, after V lost 4 bases and J lost 2 bases. The CDR3 is 15 residues long. The CDR3 bases are TGCGCCAGCAGTCCGACGCGGGGGTTCACAGATACGCAGTATTTT. This encodes CASSPTRGFTDTQYF.

In DNA form, the CDR3 reads TGTGCCAGCTCACAAGTCGCAGTCGCACAGGGAGGTGAAGCTTTCTTT. This gives the protein CASSQVAVAQGGEAFF. V is TRBV18 and J is TRBJ1-1; a possible D gene is TRBD1 (6 bases). Trimming shortened V by 4 bases and J by 7 bases, and 22 bases separated the two germline ends. This CDR3 spans 16 amino acids. The germline V gene encodes CDR1 KGHSH and CDR2 LQKENI.

CDR3 bases: TGTGCCAGCAGACCGGGACAGGGAGATGGCTACACCTTC. It specifies CASRPGQGDGYTF. The chain recombines TRBV6-5 with TRBJ1-2, with 9 bases that match TRBD1. Germline trimming cut 6 bases from V and 6 bases from J; bases unmatched to any gene: 5. CDR1 is MNHEY, CDR2 SVGAGI, per germline. The CDR3 is 13 residues long.

This clonotype was observed a handful of times. V gene TRBV29-1 combines with J gene TRBJ2-1; D is unresolved. The CDR3 is made up of 13 amino acids. Germline V CDR1 and CDR2: SQVTM, ANQGSEA. V was cut by 3 bases and J by 6 bases, with 12 bases left in between. DNA for the CDR3: TGCAGCGTTGATGGTCTAACGCTCAATGAGCAGTTCTTC. Its translation: CSVDGLTLNEQFF.

J is TRBJ1-2 and V is TRBV7-2; D is unclear. CDR3 size: 15 residues. Germline V gives CDR1 SGHTA, CDR2 FQGNSA. Deletions cut 2 bases from V and 5 bases from J, with 15 bases between. The CDR3 coding sequence is TGTGCCAGCAGCTTAAACCCTTTTCCCGGTTATGGCTACACCTTC. It encodes CASSLNPFPGYGYTF.

The table lists this clonotype with many counts. The CDR3 spells CASSLSGRQPQHF. CDR3 nucleotides: TGTGCCAGCAGTTTATCAGGGAGACAGCCCCAGCATTTT. The chain combines TRBV12-3 or TRBV12-4 with TRBJ1-5; tentatively, D is TRBD1 (5 bases). Trimming pared 2 bases from V and 7 bases from J, leaving 9 bases between. CDR3 length: 13 amino acids.

This CDR3 is CSARSGTGANVLTF. The CDR3 nucleotides are TGCAGTGCTAGATCGGGGACCGGGGCCAACGTCCTGACTTTC. The gene calls are TRBV20-1 and TRBJ2-6, with D tentatively TRBD1 or TRBD2 (5 bases each). The CDR3 is 14 amino acids. Germline lookup yields CDR1 DFQATT and CDR2 SNEGSKA (reference sequence). Trimming pared 2 bases from V and 4 bases from J, leaving 9 bases between.

The V gene is TRBV27, the J gene TRBJ2-5, with 9 nucleotides matching TRBD2. Unmatched junction bases numbered 4, after V lost 6 bases and J lost 2 bases. Germline loops: CDR1 MNHEY, CDR2 SMNVEV (reference sequence). CDR3 length: 14 residues. Written as DNA, the CDR3 is TGTGCCAGCAGAAAGCGGGGGGCGCAAGAGACCCAGTACTTC. It encodes CASRKRGAQETQYF.

The V and J genes are TRBV12-3 or TRBV12-4 and TRBJ2-5; 7 bases are a match to TRBD1. This CDR3 comprises 13 residues. V lost 7 bases, J lost 2 bases, and 4 bases stayed unmatched. The DNA for the CDR3 is TGTGCCAGCACACGGACAGGACAAGAGACCCAGTACTTC. As protein: CASTRTGQETQYF.

This clonotype was picked up many times. This sequence joins TRBV7-9 and TRBJ2-1; 9 bases align to TRBD2. The trim removed 2 bases at V and 6 bases at J, leaving 8 bases unmatched. There are 16 residues in the CDR3. Germline CDR1 reads SEHNR; CDR2 reads FQNEAQ (reference sequence). The CDR3 here is CASSLSAGGPVNEQFF. The CDR3 DNA reads TGTGCCAGCAGCTTAAGCGCGGGGGGGCCGGTCAATGAGCAGTTCTTC.

V and J are TRBV4-2 and TRBJ2-5; 7 bases match TRBD2. The V segment lost 4 bases and the J segment 1 base; nucleotides outside the gene matches: 15. Looked up from germline, CDR1 is LGHNA and CDR2 is YNFKEQ. The length of the CDR3 is 18 residues. CDR3 DNA: TGTGCCAGCAGCCTGCGAGGGGAGCTAGCGGACCTCCAAGAGACCCAGTACTTC. Residues: CASSLRGELADLQETQYF.

This clonotype was recorded a few times. The chain joins TRBV27 to TRBJ1-2; 7 bases agree with TRBD1. V trimming: 5 bases; J trimming: 5 bases; junction bases outside the gene matches: 8. There are 14 residues in the CDR3. Germline V CDR1 and CDR2: MNHEY, SMNVEV (reference sequence). CDR3 in DNA: TGTGCCAGCAGTCCCTGGGACAGCGTTTATGGCTACACCTTC. It codes for CASSPWDSVYGYTF.

This clonotype was seen more than once but under ten times. The chain has TRBV2 and TRBJ2-7; 7 bases match TRBD1. V trimming: 5 bases; J trimming: 6 bases; junction bases outside the gene matches: 4. CDR3 size: 12 residues. In germline, CDR1 is SNHLY, CDR2 FYNNEI. CDR3 sequence reads: CASSYTGAEQYF. The CDR3 DNA follows: TGTGCCAGCAGTTACACAGGGGCCGAGCAGTACTTC.

This clonotype was seen a few times. Here the CDR3 reads CASSLSGSLDPLDEQYF. The CDR3 DNA reads TGTGCCAGCAGCTTAAGCGGGAGTTTGGACCCCCTCGACGAGCAGTACTTC. The J gene is TRBJ2-7, the V gene TRBV7-9, with 8 bases that match TRBD2. This CDR3 comprises 17 residues. V was pared by 2 bases and J by 5 bases, with 14 bases of the junction left unmatched. Germline V gene data show CDR1 as SEHNR and CDR2 as FQNEAQ (reference sequence).

V is TRBV12-3 or TRBV12-4 and J is TRBJ2-1; D may be TRBD2 (5 bases). CDR3 size: 11 residues. V was trimmed by 6 bases and J by 8 bases, leaving 8 bases between them. CDR3 region: CASSAGDEQFF. CDR3 sequence (DNA): TGTGCCAGCAGCGCCGGGGATGAGCAGTTCTTC.

The rearrangement uses TRBV7-3 and TRBJ2-1; D might be TRBD1 or TRBD2, each matching 7 bases. Per the germline V gene, CDR1 is SGHTA and CDR2 is FQGTGA. This CDR3 has 15 residues. Trimming shortened V by 1 base and J by 6 bases, and 13 bases separated the two germline ends. The CDR3 DNA sequence: TGTGCCAGCAGCTTAAACCAGGGGGAGGGCAATGAGCAGTTCTTC. This translates into CASSLNQGEGNEQFF. The variable domain in full, completed from reference TRBV7-3 and TRBJ2-1, reads GAGVSQTPSNKVTEKGKYVELRCDPISGHTALYWYRQSLGQGPEFLIYFQGTGAADDSGLPNDRFFAVRPEGSVSTLKIQRTERGDSAVYLCASSLNQGEGNEQFFGPGTRLTVL.

The V and J genes are TRBV3-1 and TRBJ2-7; D gene ambiguous. The ends were cut back, 7 bases at V and 3 bases at J, with 16 bases in the middle. This CDR3 is built from 14 residues. The germline gives CDR1 LGHDT, CDR2 YNNKEL (reference sequence). The CDR3 bases are TGTGCCAGCACCCTATCAACGTACGGCTACGAGCAGTACTTC. This gives the protein CASTLSTYGYEQYF.

This clonotype was counted a few times. This chain connects TRBV7-2 to TRBJ2-1, with 10 positions matching TRBD2. The trim removed 5 bases at V and 12 bases at J, leaving 7 bases unmatched. The germline V gene encodes CDR1 SGHTA and CDR2 FQGNSA. The CDR3 is made up of 13 amino acids. CDR3 loop: CASSRLAGGLQFF. As DNA, the CDR3 is TGTGCCAGCAGCCGTTTAGCGGGAGGATTGCAGTTCTTC. Full variable domain (rest looked up from reference TRBV7-2 and TRBJ2-1): GAGVSQSPSNKVTEKGKDVELRCDPISGHTALYWYRQSLGQGLEFLIYFQGNSAPDKSGLPSDRFSAERTGGSVSTLTIQRTQQEDSAVYLCASSRLAGGLQFFGPGTRLTVL.